A selection of T cell receptor beta chains follows, all from one sample in a study of identical twins. TCRdb used MiXCR to reprocess the 5' RACE reads, holding one entry per CDR3 protein. The data contain about 300,000 distinct CDR3 sequences, about 12% of them singletons. Separately, the same data were catalogued under a study of yellow fever vaccine responses in identical twins.

The sample comprised CD8+ T cells sorted from blood. The receptor source for this set is a woman aged 18-29 years in good health. Each CDR3 is given with its conserved first and last residue. D genes are given only for firm matches. For some rows the clone size is stated as once, few or many, or as a class when expanded; others skip it.

V: TRBV20-1; D: TRBD2; length: 19; J: TRBJ2-3; size: -; CDR3: CSASALRVAGLHSTDTQYF; DNA: TGCAGTGCTAGCGCCCTCAGGGTAGCGGGATTGCATAGCACAGATACGCAGTATTTT
V: TRBV7-9; D: -; length: 10; J: TRBJ1-1; size: few; CDR3: CASEGTEAFF; DNA: TGTGCCAGCGAGGGGACTGAAGCTTTCTTT
V: TRBV15; D: TRBD1; length: 16; J: TRBJ2-6; size: few; CDR3: CATLDRAPSGANVLTF; DNA: TGTGCCACCCTGGACAGGGCTCCCTCTGGGGCCAACGTCCTGACTTTC
V: TRBV19; D: -; length: 14; J: TRBJ2-1; size: -; CDR3: CASSIDFGNNEQFF; DNA: TGTGCCAGTAGTATAGATTTTGGGAACAATGAGCAGTTCTTC
V: TRBV5-1; D: TRBD2; length: 15; J: TRBJ2-3; size: -; CDR3: CASSEASGISDTQYF; DNA: TGCGCCAGCAGCGAGGCTAGCGGGATCTCAGATACGCAGTATTTT
V: TRBV7-4; D: TRBD1; length: 16; J: TRBJ2-5; size: few; CDR3: CASSPASDREQETQYF; DNA: TGTGCCAGCAGCCCAGCTTCGGACAGGGAGCAAGAGACCCAGTACTTC
V: TRBV10-3; D: TRBD1; length: 13; J: TRBJ1-2; size: many; CDR3: CAITEDRAEGYTF; DNA: TGTGCCATCACTGAGGACAGGGCAGAAGGCTACACCTTC
V: TRBV24-1; D: -; length: 13; J: TRBJ1-6; size: -; CDR3: CATSGGGNSPLHF; DNA: TGTGCCACCTCGGGAGGGGGTAATTCACCCCTCCACTTT
V: TRBV5-6; D: -; length: 15; J: TRBJ2-1; size: few; CDR3: CASSSPIQGYNEQFF; DNA: TGTGCCAGCAGCTCGCCAATTCAGGGCTACAATGAGCAGTTCTTC
V: TRBV4-1; D: -; length: 17; J: TRBJ2-1; size: few; CDR3: CASSQAIGPSSYNEQFF; DNA: TGCGCCAGCAGCCAGGCCATTGGGCCAAGCTCCTACAATGAGCAGTTCTTC
V: TRBV12-3/TRBV12-4; D: TRBD1; length: 14; J: TRBJ2-5; size: few; CDR3: CASRFQGAGETQYF; DNA: TGTGCCAGCAGATTTCAGGGGGCTGGAGAGACCCAGTACTTC
V: TRBV28; D: TRBD1; length: 14; J: TRBJ1-5; size: few; CDR3: CASTLTGAGQPQHF; DNA: TGTGCCAGCACCCTAACAGGGGCGGGGCAGCCCCAGCATTTT
V: TRBV5-1; D: -; length: 16; J: TRBJ2-2; size: -; CDR3: CASSQLGDKNTGELFF; DNA: TGCGCCAGCAGCCAGTTGGGGGACAAGAACACCGGGGAGCTGTTTTTT
V: TRBV24-1; D: -; length: 13; J: TRBJ2-5; size: many; CDR3: CATSDYNLETQYF; DNA: TGTGCCACCAGTGATTACAATTTGGAGACCCAGTACTTC
V: TRBV12-3/TRBV12-4; D: TRBD1; length: 16; J: TRBJ2-2; size: few; CDR3: CAILGTGTANTGELFF; DNA: TGTGCCATACTGGGGACAGGTACCGCGAACACCGGGGAGCTGTTTTTT
V: TRBV11-2; D: TRBD2; length: 16; J: TRBJ2-3; size: -; CDR3: CASSTRLAGPTDTQYF; DNA: TGTGCCAGCAGCACACGACTAGCGGGACCCACAGATACGCAGTATTTT
V: TRBV7-8; D: -; length: 11; J: TRBJ2-1; size: many; CDR3: CASSQVNEQFF; DNA: TGTGCCAGCAGCCAAGTGAATGAGCAGTTCTTC
V: TRBV27; D: -; length: 12; J: TRBJ2-5; size: few; CDR3: CASSRYQETQYF; DNA: TGTGCCAGCAGTCGATACCAAGAGACCCAGTACTTC
V: TRBV6-5; D: -; length: 16; J: TRBJ1-3; size: -; CDR3: CASSSPDTGSGNTIYF; DNA: TGTGCCAGCAGTTCCCCCGACACCGGCTCTGGAAACACCATATATTTT
V: TRBV15; D: -; length: 14; J: TRBJ2-2; size: -; CDR3: CATSREQGVTELFF; DNA: TGTGCCACCAGCAGAGAACAGGGAGTGACGGAGCTGTTTTTT
V: TRBV10-2; D: -; length: 14; J: TRBJ1-5; size: few; CDR3: CATGRFWGNQPQHF; DNA: TGCGCCACCGGACGGTTTTGGGGCAATCAGCCCCAGCATTTT
V: TRBV7-6; D: TRBD1; length: 14; J: TRBJ2-3; size: -; CDR3: CASSLGQGSDTQYF; DNA: TGTGCCAGCAGCCTGGGACAGGGCTCAGATACGCAGTATTTT
V: TRBV15; D: -; length: 11; J: TRBJ1-1; size: many; CDR3: CATRSVTEAFF; DNA: TGTGCCACCCGCTCGGTCACTGAAGCTTTCTTT
V: TRBV12-3/TRBV12-4; D: -; length: 16; J: TRBJ1-2; size: -; CDR3: CASSDSAGAPNYGYTF; DNA: TGTGCCAGCAGCGACTCCGCTGGGGCCCCTAACTATGGCTACACCTTC
V: TRBV2; D: TRBD1; length: 15; J: TRBJ1-1; size: -; CDR3: CASIGQGRWDTEAFF; DNA: TGTGCCAGCATAGGACAGGGCCGATGGGACACTGAAGCTTTCTTT
V: TRBV12-3/TRBV12-4; D: TRBD2; length: 15; J: TRBJ2-1; size: few; CDR3: CASSPSGSPNYEQFF; DNA: TGTGCCAGCAGCCCTAGCGGGAGTCCGAATTACGAGCAGTTCTTC
V: TRBV4-2; D: -; length: 17; J: TRBJ1-5; size: many; CDR3: CASSQDGGGQGGQPQHF; DNA: TGTGCCAGCAGCCAAGATGGTGGCGGCCAGGGCGGTCAGCCCCAGCATTTT
V: TRBV12-3/TRBV12-4; D: TRBD2; length: 15; J: TRBJ2-2; size: few; CDR3: CASTAAGGNTGELFF; DNA: TGTGCCAGCACCGCGGCGGGAGGGAACACCGGGGAGCTGTTTTTT